This T cell receptor beta chain was obtained from a study of blood T cells in healthy people across ages. This clonotype occurred a few times. The use of a sample-barcoded 5' primer and a J-beta primer mix characterized a second PCR of 7 to 11 cycles. The authors tagged each cDNA molecule using a template-switch adaptor with 12 random nucleotides. TCRdb reprocessed the 5' RACE reads via MiXCR and lists one record per CDR3 protein. The sample shows more than 750,000 distinct CDR3 sequences, 25% to 30% of them seen only once. The CDR3 runs to 13 residues. Trimming stripped 6 bases from V and 7 bases from J, with 15 bases between. CDR1 is MDHEN and CDR2 is SYDVKM in the germline V gene. Around 9.4 milliliters was the volume of peripheral blood drawn from each donor. This same sample was also taken into another study, of T cells of mothers and their children. That work contributes: The extracted RNA was employed in its entirety for cDNA synthesis, at 1.5 ug per 15 ul. The search for persistent microchimeric T cell clones detected none.

Sequenced input: blood. The clonotype originates from a woman between 40 and 55 years old in good health. The chain combines TRBV28 with TRBJ1-1; tentative D call: TRBD1 (5 bases). The CDR3 region is CASRLDMRGEAFF. DNA for the CDR3: TGTGCCAGCAGGTTGGACATGAGGGGTGAAGCTTTCTTT.